The 5 T cell receptor beta chains below were found in one sample sequenced in a study of T cells in Graves' hyperthyroidism and ophthalmopathy. The source material, RNA transcripts, was used to amplify TCR beta CDR3 regions. First-round RT-PCR targeting the TCR CDR3 was performed with the HTBI primer set. TCRdb reprocessed the multiplex PCR reads via MiXCR and lists one record per CDR3 protein. The sample includes about 570,000 distinct CDR3 sequences, approximately 44% seen only once; the top ten take 15% to 20%. The sequencing sample was made of peripheral blood or thyroid tissue (not recorded which). Receptors originate from an adult woman with Graves' disease, either hyperthyroidism or ophthalmopathy (not recorded which).

This clonotype has ten or more counts. V gene TRBV2 combines with J gene TRBJ2-2; TRBD2 agrees at 7 bases. The CDR3 is 15 amino acids. The J segment lost 6 bases and the V segment lost 7 bases, leaving 11 bases of the junction unmatched. Germline CDR1 reads SNHLY; CDR2 reads FYNNEI. The CDR3 sequence: CASILGGGSAGELFF. In DNA form, the CDR3 reads TGTGCCAGCATCCTAGGTGGCGGGAGCGCCGGGGAGCTGTTTTTT.

This clonotype appeared once. The chain employs TRBV9 and TRBJ1-2; possible D gene TRBD1, 5 bases. V was pared by 6 bases and J by 8 bases, with 17 bases between. Germline values: CDR1 SGDLS, CDR2 YYNGEE. This CDR3 is built from 13 residues. The CDR3 loop reads CASTPTGVQGYTF. The DNA of the CDR3 is TGTGCCAGCACCCCAACGGGGGTTCAGGGCTACACCTTC. The full variable domain, in which reference TRBV9 and TRBJ1-2 provide the parts outside the CDR3, is DSGVTQTPKHLITATGQRVTLRCSPRSGDLSVYWYQQSLDQGLQFLIQYYNGEERAKGNILERFSAQQFPDLHSELNLSSLELGDSALYFCASTPTGVQGYTFGSGTRLTVV.

The V call is TRBV20-1, the J call TRBJ1-6; TRBD1 is a possible D gene (6 bases). V was shortened by 6 bases and J by 10 bases, with 16 bases between the two germline ends. The CDR3 loop spans 13 amino acids. Germline V lookup: CDR1 DFQATT, CDR2 SNEGSKA (reference sequence). The CDR3 DNA follows: TGCAGTGCCAAAGTCGGGGGGCGGTCACCCCTCCACTTT. Translating gives CSAKVGGRSPLHF.

This clonotype has at least ten counts. DNA of the CDR3: TGTGCCAGCAGTCCACCGGGCAACTCCATAGGAAACACCATATATTTT. Protein sequence: CASSPPGNSIGNTIYF. The chain couples TRBV12-3 or TRBV12-4 to TRBJ1-3; D gene uncertain. The length of the CDR3 is 16 residues. V lost 5 bases and J lost 4, with 18 bases in between.

V is TRBV20-1 and J is TRBJ1-5; possibly TRBD1 for D (5 bases). The CDR3 sequence is 16 residues long. CDR1 and CDR2 (germline): DFQATT, SNEGSKA (reference sequence). V lost 1 base to trimming and J lost 0 bases, with 13 bases between them. The CDR3 region is CSARVQQVLSNQPQHF. CDR3 coding DNA: TGCAGTGCTAGAGTCCAACAGGTACTTAGCAATCAGCCCCAGCATTTT.